This T cell receptor beta chain was sequenced in a study of CD4 T cells in relation to SARS-CoV-2 and coronaviruses. Sorted naive or memory CD4+ cells met CEF peptides for over eight days. CDR3 length: 14 amino acids. Germline CDR1 and CDR2: GTSNPN and SVGIG (reference sequence). V lost 1 base, J lost 4 bases, and 1 base stayed unmatched. A note on this clone: As yet, its antigen is unknown.

The data were produced by immunoSEQ multiplex PCR, yet TCRdb's version contains in-frame clones alone and is incomplete. Among under 45,000 clones listed, around 82% were seen once. Input material: naive CD4+ T cells from PBMCs, cultured in vitro. Subset of the sample: naive CD4+ T cells isolated by negative enrichment. The V call is TRBV30, the J call TRBJ2-1; 10 nucleotides line up with TRBD2. The sequence was obtained from an adult with COVID-19. CDR3 sequence reads: CAWSELAGYNEQFF. Here the CDR3 DNA reads TGTGCCTGGAGTGAACTAGCGGGGTACAATGAGCAGTTCTTC. Full variable domain (outside the CDR3, taken from reference TRBV30 and TRBJ2-1): SQTIHQWPATLVQPVGSPLSLECTVEGTSNPNLYWYRQAAGRGLQLLFYSVGIGQISSEVPQNLSASRPQDRQFILSSKKLLLSDSGFYLCAWSELAGYNEQFFGPGTRLTVL.